This T cell receptor (beta chain) comes out of a study of T cell repertoires in cytomegalovirus infection. Across the study: Based on public TCR beta signatures, there were indications of CMV infection and of a matching HLA type.

Study-wide results and caveats: HLA-C-restricted CMV clonotypes gave the most frequent clonotype in two of eight donors.

One entry per CDR3 protein results from TCRdb running MiXCR on the reads. The data contain about 400,000 distinct CDR3 sequences, 15% to 20% of them singletons. As to this clonotype: Antigen unknown.

CDR1 and CDR2 from the germline V gene are MGHRA and YSYEKL. The CDR3 totals 15 residues. The V gene lost 4 bases and the J gene lost 10 bases, with 17 bases spanning the gap. This receptor was obtained from a human donor in good health (CMV status not recorded). Some clones in this sample may be carry-over from other donors' samples. J is TRBJ1-6 and V is TRBV4-1, with a tentative D call TRBD1 (5 bases). Sample: PBMCs. In DNA form, the CDR3 reads TGCGCCAGCAGCCCACGACAAGGGGTAGGGTCACCCCTCCACTTT. Its protein product is CASSPRQGVGSPLHF.